The 12 T cell receptor beta chains reported below all come from one sample, sequenced in a study of shared clonotypes between healthy human individuals. The assay was immunoSEQ multiplex PCR, and TCRdb's table has in-frame clones only and misses some. This table holds over 300,000 clones, around 86% found once. Material for sequencing was memory CD8+ T cells sorted from blood. As for subset: CD45RO+ cells pooled with CCR7-negative TemRA cells. These receptors originate from a man aged 18 to 30 in good health.

The chain employs TRBV6-5 and TRBJ2-1; the match to TRBD2 covers 9 bases. Trimming cost V 4 bases and J 3 bases; bases outside gene matches: 1. CDR1 is MNHEY and CDR2 is SVGAGI in the germline V gene. The CDR3 spans 14 residues. CDR3 sequence reads: CASSSSGIYNEQFF. For the CDR3, the DNA is TGTGCCAGCAGTTCTAGCGGGATCTACAATGAGCAGTTCTTC.

The chain is built from TRBV7-9 and TRBJ1-1, with D possibly being TRBD1 (5 bases). There are 15 residues in the CDR3. Germline values: CDR1 SEHNR, CDR2 FQNEAQ (reference sequence). Trimming stripped 5 bases from V and 0 bases from J, with 13 bases between. The CDR3 sequence is CASSENLGVNTEAFF. The CDR3 DNA reads as TGTGCCAGCAGCGAGAACTTAGGGGTGAACACTGAAGCTTTCTTT.

As concerns this clone: Other DNA sequences within the sample encode an identical CDR3. The chain has TRBV9 and TRBJ1-1; no definite D call. Looked up from germline, CDR1 is SGDLS and CDR2 is YYNGEE. The V end was cut by 0 bases, the J end by 2 bases, with 5 bases between. CDR3 length equals 13 residues. CDR3 coding DNA: TGTGCCAGCAGCGTAGGTACCAACACTGAAGCTTTCTTT. Protein: CASSVGTNTEAFF. The whole variable domain, filled in from reference TRBV9 and TRBJ1-1, reads DSGVTQTPKHLITATGQRVTLRCSPRSGDLSVYWYQQSLDQGLQFLIQYYNGEERAKGNILERFSAQQFPDLHSELNLSSLELGDSALYFCASSVGTNTEAFFGQGTRLTVV.

This rearrangement joins TRBV7-9 to TRBJ1-1; no reliable D call. Trimming left V 3 bases short and J 4 bases short, with 6 bases between. Germline-derived CDR1 and CDR2 are SEHNR and FQNEAQ (reference sequence). There are 12 residues in the CDR3. CDR3 bases: TGTGCCAGCAGCTTCACAGTCACTGAAGCTTTCTTT. It is translated as CASSFTVTEAFF.

This chain links TRBV11-2 with TRBJ2-3, with 9 positions matching TRBD2. Germline V CDR1 and CDR2: SGHAT, FQNNGV. The CDR3 is 15 residues long. J lost 10 bases, V lost 3 bases, and 11 bases had no gene match. This chain's CDR3 is CASSFWREGQVPQYF. The CDR3 region has the DNA TGTGCCAGCAGCTTCTGGCGGGAGGGCCAAGTCCCGCAGTATTTT. Based on the CDR3 plus reference TRBV11-2 and TRBJ2-3, the full variable domain is EAGVAQSPRYKIIEKRQSVAFWCNPISGHATLYWYQQILGQGPKLLIQFQNNGVVDDSQLPKDRFSAERLKGVDSTLKIQPAKLEDSAVYLCASSFWREGQVPQYFGPGTRLTVL.

This rearrangement joins TRBV7-9 to TRBJ1-1, with D maybe TRBD1 (6 bases). The germline CDR1 and CDR2 sequences are SEHNR and FQNEAQ (reference sequence). V was trimmed by 5 bases and J by 6 bases, leaving 13 bases between them. The length of the CDR3 is 13 residues. The CDR3 sequence: CASSHREKAEAFF. DNA of the CDR3: TGTGCCAGCAGCCACAGGGAAAAAGCTGAAGCTTTCTTT.

This clone has only a few counts. The chain employs TRBV9 and TRBJ1-5; D is unresolved. Per germline, CDR1 SGDLS and CDR2 YYNGEE. The length of the CDR3 is 16 residues. With 0 bases removed from V and 4 bases from J, the gap between germline ends came to 14 bases. CDR3 bases: TGTGCCAGCAGCGTAGATGACGGACTGACGAATCAGCCCCAGCATTTT. Amino acids: CASSVDDGLTNQPQHF.

The CDR3 DNA is TGTGCCAGCTCACCCTGGGCGGGACTAGCGGGTTTGTGGTTCTTC. Amino acid sequence: CASSPWAGLAGLWFF. The chain employs TRBV18 and TRBJ2-1; 12 positions agree with TRBD2. Germline CDR1 reads KGHSH; CDR2 reads LQKENI. V shed 3 bases, J shed 15 bases, and the junction held 12 bases outside the gene matches. This CDR3 comprises 15 residues.

This chain joins TRBV27 and TRBJ1-2, with TRBD1 matching over 8 bases. CDR1 is MNHEY and CDR2 is SMNVEV in the germline V gene (reference sequence). The junction had 3 bases not matched to a gene; V was cut back by 5 bases and J by 7 bases. The CDR3 is made up of 12 amino acids. The chain's CDR3 is CASSPDRVGYTF. The CDR3 nucleotides read TGTGCCAGCAGTCCGGACAGGGTTGGCTACACCTTC.

The chain joins TRBV7-9 to TRBJ2-3, with 11 bases aligning to TRBD2. The CDR3 consists of 16 residues. CDR1 SEHNR and CDR2 FQNEAQ come from the germline V gene (reference sequence). V lost 5 bases to trimming and J lost 2 bases; unmatched junction nucleotides: 6. The CDR3 nucleotides are TGTGCCAGCAGCCCAGTTAGCGGGGGGGCCACAGATACGCAGTATTTT. Translating it yields CASSPVSGGATDTQYF.

V and J are TRBV5-1 and TRBJ1-1; D ambiguous. This CDR3 is 13 amino acids long. From germline, CDR1 is SGHRS and CDR2 YFSETQ. Trimming took off 0 bases at V and 6 bases at J, with 9 bases between the two ends. The DNA for the CDR3 is TGCGCCAGCAGCTTGGGGGGTTTCGCTGAAGCTTTCTTT. Protein product: CASSLGGFAEAFF.

The chain couples TRBV28 to TRBJ1-3; D is unresolved. Germline loops: CDR1 MDHEN, CDR2 SYDVKM. This CDR3 region has 16 residues. Trimming stripped 3 bases from V and 2 bases from J, with 14 bases between. CDR3 amino acids: CASSLEPAATGNTIYF. The CDR3 DNA sequence: TGTGCCAGCAGTTTGGAGCCGGCAGCAACTGGAAACACCATATATTTT.